Below are 17 T cell receptor beta chains sequenced from a single sample in a study of control samples from healthy donors and cancer patients. TCRdb keeps only in-frame clones here, not all; method: immunoSEQ multiplex PCR. The sample lists about 100,000 clones, around 85% occurring once. What was sequenced was blood. These receptors were collected from a man aged 30 to 39 in good health.

The V gene is TRBV6-1, the J gene TRBJ1-1; D perhaps matches TRBD1 (6 bases). The V gene's germline CDR1 is MNHNS and CDR2 SASEGT. The germline V and J ends were trimmed by 6 bases and 8 bases, with 19 bases remaining between them. CDR3 length: 14 amino acids. CDR3 sequence reads: CASSSTDSRFEAFF. The CDR3, as DNA: TGTGCCAGCAGCTCCACGGACAGCCGCTTCGAAGCTTTCTTT.

The V call is TRBV18, the J call TRBJ1-3, with 10 bases that match TRBD1. There are 15 residues in the CDR3. V lost 3 bases to trimming and J lost 8 bases; unmatched junction nucleotides: 7. Looked up from germline, CDR1 is KGHSH and CDR2 is LQKENI. DNA of the CDR3: TGTGCCAGCTCACCGGGGACAGGGGATCCATACACCATATATTTT. It encodes CASSPGTGDPYTIYF.

J is TRBJ1-1 and V is TRBV30; D unresolved. Per the germline V gene, CDR1 is GTSNPN and CDR2 is SVGIG (reference sequence). The V gene lost 4 bases and the J gene lost 0 bases, with 15 bases spanning the gap. The CDR3 is 15 residues long. In nucleotides, the CDR3 is TGTGCCTGGAAGTTATGGCAGACCTTGAACACTGAAGCTTTCTTT. This sequence encodes CAWKLWQTLNTEAFF. Full variable domain (rest looked up from reference TRBV30 and TRBJ1-1): SQTIHQWPATLVQPVGSPLSLECTVEGTSNPNLYWYRQAAGRGLQLLFYSVGIGQISSEVPQNLSASRPQDRQFILSSKKLLLSDSGFYLCAWKLWQTLNTEAFFGQGTRLTVV.

The chain couples TRBV5-5 to TRBJ1-2, with no clear D. The V gene's germline CDR1 is SGHKS and CDR2 YYEKEE (reference sequence). Trimming took 1 base from V and 3 from J, leaving 7 bases between them. This CDR3 is built from 13 residues. This chain's CDR3 is CASSLLVHYGYTF. CDR3 nucleotides: TGTGCCAGCAGCTTGTTAGTCCACTATGGCTACACCTTC.

The chain combines TRBV7-9 with TRBJ2-7; D may be TRBD1 (5 bases). The V end lost 6 bases, the J end lost 2 bases, and 17 bases lay between the germline ends. From germline, CDR1 is SEHNR and CDR2 FQNEAQ (reference sequence). There are 15 residues in the CDR3. CDR3 sequence reads: CASRQEPGAAYEQYF. CDR3 coding DNA: TGTGCCAGCAGACAAGAACCTGGGGCAGCCTACGAGCAGTACTTC.

The V gene is TRBV25-1, the J gene TRBJ1-2, with 7 bases lining up with TRBD1. This CDR3 spans 14 amino acids. The V gene end was trimmed by 9 bases and the J gene end by 4 bases; junction bases not matched to a gene: 11. Germline V lookup: CDR1 MGHDK, CDR2 SYGVNS. CDR3: CASERQGLGYGYTF. CDR3 in DNA: TGTGCCAGTGAAAGACAGGGTCTGGGCTATGGCTACACCTTC.

This clone was recorded once. The chain combines TRBV21-1 with TRBJ1-1; TRBD1 is taken as the D call from the table, unchecked against the DNA. TRBV21-1 is a known pseudogene. The CDR3 runs 12 residues. CDR3: CASSKAQSEAFF. DNA of the CDR3: TGTGCCAGCAGTAAAGCGCAGTCTGAAGCTTTCTTT.

The chain employs TRBV7-9 and TRBJ1-3; D gene unclear. Trimming cost V 5 bases and J 6 bases, with 11 bases left between them. Looked up from germline, CDR1 is SEHNR and CDR2 is FQNEAQ (reference sequence). There are 13 residues in the CDR3. CDR3 amino acids: CASSLTAPNTIYF. DNA of the CDR3: TGTGCCAGCAGCCTAACGGCACCAAACACCATATATTTT.

The chain combines TRBV19 with TRBJ2-3; maybe TRBD2 (6 bases). This CDR3 has 15 amino acids. Germline V CDR1 and CDR2: LNHDA, SQIVND (reference sequence). Trimming pared 6 bases from V and 0 bases from J, leaving 13 bases between. CDR3 coding DNA: TGTGCCAGTAGGTCGGGGGAATCTAGCACAGATACGCAGTATTTT. It is translated as CASRSGESSTDTQYF.

The V and J genes are TRBV6-1 and TRBJ1-5; 10 bases align to TRBD1. CDR1 is MNHNS, CDR2 SASEGT, per germline. The V and J ends lost 2 bases and 6 bases, in that order; junction bases with no gene match: 7. The length of the CDR3 is 16 residues. The CDR3 bases are TGTGCCAGCAGTGAATTGCGGACAGGGGGTGGTCAGCCCCAGCATTTT. This sequence encodes CASSELRTGGGQPQHF.

The chain recombines TRBV7-9 with TRBJ1-2; a weak D match, TRBD1 (6 bases). The CDR3 is 14 amino acids. Germline CDR1 reads SEHNR; CDR2 reads FQNEAQ (reference sequence). V was trimmed by 6 bases and J by 6 bases, leaving 17 bases between them. The CDR3 is CASSLGETGNGYTF. In DNA, the CDR3 is TGTGCCAGCAGTTTGGGGGAAACAGGGAATGGCTACACCTTC. Combining the CDR3 with reference TRBV7-9 and TRBJ1-2 gives the whole variable domain DTGVSQNPRHKITKRGQNVTFRCDPISEHNRLYWYRQTLGQGPEFLTYFQNEAQLEKSRLLSDRFSAERPKGSFSTLEIQRTEQGDSAMYLCASSLGETGNGYTFGSGTRLTVV.

The rearrangement uses TRBV7-9 and TRBJ1-1; D is unclear. The CDR3 loop spans 13 amino acids. The V gene lost 3 bases and the J gene lost 3 bases, with 8 bases spanning the gap. CDR1 is SEHNR, CDR2 FQNEAQ, per germline (reference sequence). The CDR3 reads CASSLVRYTEAFF. CDR3 nucleotide sequence: TGTGCCAGCAGCTTGGTCAGATACACTGAAGCTTTCTTT. Filled out from reference TRBV7-9 and TRBJ1-1, the complete variable domain reads DTGVSQNPRHKITKRGQNVTFRCDPISEHNRLYWYRQTLGQGPEFLTYFQNEAQLEKSRLLSDRFSAERPKGSFSTLEIQRTEQGDSAMYLCASSLVRYTEAFFGQGTRLTVV.

The genes are TRBV7-2 and TRBJ2-1; D is ambiguous. CDR3 length: 12 amino acids. V lost 2 bases and J 8 bases, leaving 7 bases between the germline ends. Germline values: CDR1 SGHTA, CDR2 FQGNSA. CDR3 DNA sequence: TGTGCCAGCAGCTTAATGTATGATGAGCAGTTCTTC. It codes for CASSLMYDEQFF.

The genes are TRBV10-2 and TRBJ1-1; possibly TRBD1 for D (5 bases). There are 13 residues in the CDR3. Germline V gene data show CDR1 as WSHSY and CDR2 as SAAADI. Trimming removed 4 bases at V and 8 bases at J, with 14 bases between. CDR3 nucleotides: TGCGCCAGCAGTGTTGGGGGGGTGCAGGAAGCTTTCTTT. It is translated as CASSVGGVQEAFF.

Only one count was recorded for this clone. The chain recombines TRBV2 with TRBJ1-2; TRBD1 matches at 7 bases. CDR3 length: 15 amino acids. J gave up 5 bases and V 8 bases, and 14 bases lay outside the gene matches. The germline V gene has CDR1 SNHLY and CDR2 FYNNEI. CDR3 residues: CASLKGGSWGYGYTF. In DNA form, the CDR3 reads TGTGCCAGCTTAAAAGGGGGCAGTTGGGGGTATGGCTACACCTTC.

The chain links TRBV28 to TRBJ1-2; no definite D call. The ends were cut back, 3 bases at V and 4 bases at J, with 6 bases in the middle. Looked up from germline, CDR1 is MDHEN and CDR2 is SYDVKM. This CDR3 spans 12 amino acids. The chain's CDR3 is CASSFQGYGYTF. As DNA, the CDR3 is TGTGCCAGCAGTTTCCAAGGCTATGGCTACACCTTC.

V and J are TRBV5-1 and TRBJ2-6; D is unclear. This CDR3 has 15 amino acids. Deletions cut 0 bases from V and 0 bases from J, with 4 bases between. Looked up from germline, CDR1 is SGHRS and CDR2 is YFSETQ. The CDR3 bases are TGCGCCAGCAGCTTGGCCCACTCTGGGGCCAACGTCCTGACTTTC. Amino acid sequence: CASSLAHSGANVLTF.